A selection of T cell receptor beta chains follows, all from one sample in a study of blood T cell repertoires in COVID-19. Profiling relied on immunoSEQ multiplex PCR, and the TCRdb table lists in-frame clones only, not all of them. Among 90,000 to 120,000 clones listed, approximately 89% were seen once. The sequencing sample was made of peripheral blood. These receptors were collected from a man aged 50-60 years with active or convalescent COVID-19. Each CDR3 is given with its conserved first and last residue. A D gene is named only where the DNA matches it firmly. A row's size may be missing; if present it is once, few, many or a size class.

V,J,size,D,DNA,CDR3
TRBV29-1,TRBJ2-2,NA,NA,TGCAGCGTGGGAGACACTTACACCGGGGAGCTGTTTTTT,CSVGDTYTGELFF
TRBV6-5,TRBJ1-5,NA,TRBD1,TGTGCCAGCAGTATGGACAGGGGCGGACAGCCCCAGCATTTT,CASSMDRGGQPQHF
TRBV30,TRBJ1-6,NA,NA,TGTGCCTGGAGACAGGCCGGATTCTCACCCCTCCACTTT,CAWRQAGFSPLHF
TRBV18,TRBJ2-7,once,TRBD1,TGTGCCAGCTCACAATCCGGGACAGGGATTCGCGAGCAGTACTTC,CASSQSGTGIREQYF
TRBV30,TRBJ2-1,once,NA,TGTGCCTGGAGTGCCGCGGGACTTAGGATGCATGAGCAGTTCTTC,CAWSAAGLRMHEQFF
TRBV19,TRBJ1-1,NA,NA,TGTGCCAGTGGAAACAGGATAAGTGAAGCTTTCTTT,CASGNRISEAFF
TRBV28,TRBJ1-4,NA,NA,TGTGCCAGCAGCCCCACCCTCGGCAGGGGTTATAATGAAAAACTGTTTTTT,CASSPTLGRGYNEKLFF
TRBV10-3,TRBJ2-7,NA,NA,TGTGCCATCGCGGAGGGGCTCTACGAGCAGTACTTC,CAIAEGLYEQYF
TRBV3-1/TRBV3-2,TRBJ2-3,NA,NA,TGTGCCAGCAGTATTCAGGGGACAGATACGCAGTATTTT,CASSIQGTDTQYF
TRBV28,TRBJ2-2,NA,TRBD2,TGTGCCAGCCGGACTAGCGGGACCGGGGAGCTGTTTTTT,CASRTSGTGELFF
TRBV19,TRBJ2-5,NA,NA,TGTGCCAGTAGTGCGGGACCGTTGCAGACCCAGTACTTC,CASSAGPLQTQYF
TRBV5-5,TRBJ1-1,NA,NA,TGTGCCAGCAGCTCTGGGGGCATGGCATACGCTGAAGCTTTCTTT,CASSSGGMAYAEAFF
TRBV11-2,TRBJ2-4,NA,TRBD1,TGTGCCACCCAGGGGGTCAGGGGATACAAAAACATTCAGTACTTC,CATQGVRGYKNIQYF
TRBV7-9,TRBJ2-1,NA,TRBD2,TGTGCCAGCAGGGCTAGCGGGGGTTCCTACAATGAGCAGTTCTTC,CASRASGGSYNEQFF
TRBV19,TRBJ2-1,NA,NA,TGTGCCAGTAGTATACTCCGGGGTAATTACAATGAGCAGTTCTTC,CASSILRGNYNEQFF
TRBV5-1,TRBJ2-7,NA,NA,TGCGCCAGCAGCATAACAGGGTACGAGCAGTACTTC,CASSITGYEQYF
TRBV15,TRBJ2-5,NA,NA,TGTGCCACCAGCAGGGACATAGAAGAGACCCAGTACTTC,CATSRDIEETQYF
TRBV7-2,TRBJ2-1,once,TRBD2,TGTGCCAGCAGCCCTACTAGCGGGATAGGGAATGAGCAGTTCTTC,CASSPTSGIGNEQFF